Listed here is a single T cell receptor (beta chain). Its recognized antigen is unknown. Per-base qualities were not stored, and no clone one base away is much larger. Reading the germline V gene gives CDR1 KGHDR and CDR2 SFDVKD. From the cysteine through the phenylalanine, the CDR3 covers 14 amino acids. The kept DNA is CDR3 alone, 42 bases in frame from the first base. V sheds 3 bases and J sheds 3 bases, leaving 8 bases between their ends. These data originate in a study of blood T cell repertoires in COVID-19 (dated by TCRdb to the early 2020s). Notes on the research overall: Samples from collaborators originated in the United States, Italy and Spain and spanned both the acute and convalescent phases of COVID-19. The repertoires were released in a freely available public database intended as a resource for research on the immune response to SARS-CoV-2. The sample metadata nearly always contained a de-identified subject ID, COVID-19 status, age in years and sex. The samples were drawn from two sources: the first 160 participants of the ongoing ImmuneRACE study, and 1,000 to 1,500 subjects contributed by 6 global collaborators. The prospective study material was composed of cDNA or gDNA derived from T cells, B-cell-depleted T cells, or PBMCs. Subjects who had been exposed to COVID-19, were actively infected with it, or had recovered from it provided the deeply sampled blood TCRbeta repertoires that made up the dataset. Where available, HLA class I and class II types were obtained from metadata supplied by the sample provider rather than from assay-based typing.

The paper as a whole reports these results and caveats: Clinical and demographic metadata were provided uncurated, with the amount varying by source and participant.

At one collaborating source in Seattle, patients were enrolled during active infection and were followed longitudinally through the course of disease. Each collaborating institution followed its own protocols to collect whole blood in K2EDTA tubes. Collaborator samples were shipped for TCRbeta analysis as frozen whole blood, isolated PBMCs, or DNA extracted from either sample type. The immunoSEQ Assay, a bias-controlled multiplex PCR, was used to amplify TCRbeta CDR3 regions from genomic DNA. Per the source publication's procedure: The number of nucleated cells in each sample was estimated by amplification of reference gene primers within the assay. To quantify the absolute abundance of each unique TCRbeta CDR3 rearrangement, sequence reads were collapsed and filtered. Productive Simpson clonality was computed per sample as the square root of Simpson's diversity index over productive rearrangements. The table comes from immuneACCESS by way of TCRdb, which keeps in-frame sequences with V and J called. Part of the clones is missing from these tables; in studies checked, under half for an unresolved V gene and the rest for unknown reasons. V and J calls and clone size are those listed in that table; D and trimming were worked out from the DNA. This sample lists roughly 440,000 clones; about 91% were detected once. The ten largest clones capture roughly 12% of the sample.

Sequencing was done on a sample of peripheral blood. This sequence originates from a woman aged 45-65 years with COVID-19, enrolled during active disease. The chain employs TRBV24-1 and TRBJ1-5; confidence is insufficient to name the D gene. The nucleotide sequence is TGTGCCACCAGTGATCCAGGCCCCAATCAGCCCCAGCATTTT. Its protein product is CATSDPGPNQPQHF.